This TCR beta chain appears in the sequencing data of a study of OX40 agonist ivuxolimab in advanced cancers. This CDR3 contains 15 residues. The V end was cut by 11 bases, the J end by 0 bases, with 16 bases between. Germline V CDR1 and CDR2: MNHNY, SVGAGI (reference sequence). This clone was detected once. Its specificity is not known. The repertoire was sequenced with immunoSEQ multiplex PCR; TCRdb's copy has only in-frame clones and lacks some. Of 44,000 or so clones in the sample, approximately 91% were seen once. Study outcomes and limitations: Normalized expansion of T-cell clones was also low for some nonresponders. CD8+ T cells averaged more expanded clones than CD4+. The study found among the lowest clonal expansion in partial responders at 0.1-3.0 mg/kg.

The sample was CD4+ or CD8+ T cells sorted from blood, taken in a trial of the OX40 agonist ivuxolimab. The chain has TRBV6-6 and TRBJ2-2; D not certain. This clonotype was sampled from an adult with an advanced solid tumor such as melanoma, head and neck, liver or kidney cancer. The CDR3 protein is CAGRAAPSNTGELFF. The CDR3 DNA sequence: TGTGCCGGCCGGGCGGCCCCATCGAACACCGGGGAGCTGTTTTTT.